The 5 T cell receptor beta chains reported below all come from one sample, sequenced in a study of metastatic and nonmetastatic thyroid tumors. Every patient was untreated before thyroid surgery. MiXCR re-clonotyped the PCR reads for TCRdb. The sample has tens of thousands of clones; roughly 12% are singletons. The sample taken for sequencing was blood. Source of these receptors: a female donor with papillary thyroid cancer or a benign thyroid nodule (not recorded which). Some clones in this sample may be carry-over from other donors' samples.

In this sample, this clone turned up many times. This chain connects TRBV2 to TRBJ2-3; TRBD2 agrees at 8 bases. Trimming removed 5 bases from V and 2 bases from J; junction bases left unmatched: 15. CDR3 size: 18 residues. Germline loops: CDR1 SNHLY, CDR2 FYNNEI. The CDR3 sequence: CASSSLLVSGTNTDTQYF. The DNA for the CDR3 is TGTGCCAGCAGTTCGCTCCTGGTTAGCGGGACGAACACAGATACGCAGTATTTT.

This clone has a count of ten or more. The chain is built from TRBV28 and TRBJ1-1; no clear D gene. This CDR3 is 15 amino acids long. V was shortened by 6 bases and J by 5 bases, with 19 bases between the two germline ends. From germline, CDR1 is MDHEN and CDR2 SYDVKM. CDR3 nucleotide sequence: TGTGCCAGCAGCCCACCCCTCGGGATCTATACTGAAGCTTTCTTT. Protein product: CASSPPLGIYTEAFF.

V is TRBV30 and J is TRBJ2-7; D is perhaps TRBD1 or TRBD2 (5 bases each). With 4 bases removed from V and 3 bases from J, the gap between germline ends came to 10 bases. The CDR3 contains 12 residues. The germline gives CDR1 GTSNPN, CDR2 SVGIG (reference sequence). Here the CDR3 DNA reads TGTGCCTGGACCCTTGGGGGCTACGAGCAGTACTTC. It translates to CAWTLGGYEQYF.

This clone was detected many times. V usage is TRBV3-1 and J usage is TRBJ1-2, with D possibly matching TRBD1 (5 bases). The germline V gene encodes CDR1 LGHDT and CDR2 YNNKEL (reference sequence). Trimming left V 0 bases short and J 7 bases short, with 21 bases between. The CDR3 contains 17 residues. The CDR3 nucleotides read TGTGCCAGCAGCCAAGAGGGAAGCCGGCAGGGCTCTTTTGGCTACACCTTC. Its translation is CASSQEGSRQGSFGYTF.

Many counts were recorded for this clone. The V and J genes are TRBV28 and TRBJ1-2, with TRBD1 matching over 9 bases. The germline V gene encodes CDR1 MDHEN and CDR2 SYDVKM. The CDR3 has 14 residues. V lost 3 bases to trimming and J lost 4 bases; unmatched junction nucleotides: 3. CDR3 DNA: TGTGCCAGCAGTTTTCGGGACAGGGTCTATGGCTACACCTTC. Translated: CASSFRDRVYGYTF.